One sample yielded the 32 T cell receptor beta chains listed below, sequenced in a study of T cell responses to AZD1222 COVID-19 vaccine. Clones were read by immunoSEQ multiplex PCR, and TCRdb kept only the in-frame ones, dropping some. The table lists roughly 180,000 clones, 80% to 90% of them singletons. This material consisted of peripheral blood, taken on day 0 of AZD1222 vaccination. The receptors stem from an adult in good health.

To note about this clone: Other DNA sequences from this sample encode an identical CDR3 as well. The chain employs TRBV5-6 and TRBJ1-5; the D is unclear. There are 15 residues in the CDR3. Trimming pared 0 bases from V and 0 bases from J, leaving 7 bases between. Germline V gene sequence: CDR1 SGHDT, CDR2 YYEEEE. The CDR3 DNA reads TGTGCCAGCAGCTTGGGAGGATATAGCAATCAGCCCCAGCATTTT. Amino acids: CASSLGGYSNQPQHF.

The J gene is TRBJ2-2, the V gene TRBV5-1; TRBD2 matches 7 bases. Germline V gene lookup returns CDR1 SGHRS and CDR2 YFSETQ. This CDR3 is 15 amino acids long. Germline trimming cut 0 bases from V and 5 bases from J; bases unmatched to any gene: 4. The DNA for the CDR3 is TGCGCCAGCAGCTTGGCAAGCGGGGCTACCGGGGAGCTGTTTTTT. Protein product: CASSLASGATGELFF. The entire variable domain, with the rest obtained from reference TRBV5-1 and TRBJ2-2, is as follows: KAGVTQTPRYLIKTRGQQVTLSCSPISGHRSVSWYQQTPGQGLQFLFEYFSETQRNKGNFPGRFSGRQFSNSRSEMNVSTLELGDSALYLCASSLASGATGELFFGEGSRLTVL.

This chain links TRBV7-9 with TRBJ1-1, with D perhaps matching TRBD1 (6 bases). V lost 0 bases and J lost 6, with 11 bases in between. The CDR3 spans 14 residues. Germline assignment: CDR1 SEHNR and CDR2 FQNEAQ (reference sequence). This CDR3 reads CASSLAGGGAEAFF. CDR3 nucleotides: TGTGCCAGCAGCTTAGCAGGGGGAGGAGCTGAAGCTTTCTTT.

The genes are TRBV28 and TRBJ1-2, with D maybe TRBD1 (5 bases). V gave up 5 bases and J gave up 0 bases, with 19 bases separating them. CDR3 length: 17 residues. Germline V gives CDR1 MDHEN, CDR2 SYDVKM. CDR3 residues: CASSPWGVTGANYGYTF. CDR3 sequence (DNA): TGTGCCAGCAGTCCATGGGGGGTTACAGGAGCTAACTATGGCTACACCTTC.

The J gene is TRBJ1-1, the V gene TRBV7-2; no clear D. The CDR3 is made up of 13 amino acids. Trimming left V 1 base short and J 3 bases short, with 6 bases between. Germline V CDR1 and CDR2: SGHTA, FQGNSA. The CDR3 DNA reads TGTGCCAGCAGCTTAGGCTGGGACACTGAAGCTTTCTTT. It yields the protein CASSLGWDTEAFF.

About this clone: A read error may account for a junction end that differs from germline. V usage is TRBV7-7 and J usage is TRBJ2-2; TRBD1 agrees at 8 bases. The CDR3 has 14 amino acids. Germline CDR1 SSHAT, CDR2 FNYEAQ (reference sequence). In nucleotides, the CDR3 is TGTGCTAGCAGCACCGGGACAGGTGCCGGGGAGCTGTTTTTT. It codes for CASSTGTGAGELFF.

This sequence joins TRBV14 and TRBJ2-1; D may correspond to TRBD1 or TRBD2 (5 bases each). V lost 1 base and J 12 bases, leaving 13 bases between the germline ends. Germline lookup yields CDR1 SGHDN and CDR2 FVKESK. The CDR3 consists of 13 residues. This CDR3 is CASSQGGRSRQFF. CDR3 nucleotide sequence: TGTGCCAGCAGCCAAGGGGGACGCTCAAGGCAGTTCTTC.

This rearrangement joins TRBV7-8 to TRBJ1-2; 10 nucleotides line up with TRBD1. There are 12 residues in the CDR3. V gave up 8 bases and J gave up 3 bases; unmatched junction bases: 0. Germline V gene lookup returns CDR1 SGHVS and CDR2 FQNEAQ. The DNA of the CDR3 is TGTGCCAGCGGGACAGGGGACTATGGCTACACCTTC. It is translated as CASGTGDYGYTF. The whole variable domain, remainder taken from reference TRBV7-8 and TRBJ1-2, is GAGVSQSPRYKVAKRGQDVALRCDPISGHVSLFWYQQALGQGPEFLTYFQNEAQLDKSGLPSDRFFAERPEGSVSTLKIQRTQQEDSAVYLCASGTGDYGYTFGSGTRLTVV.

Comments on this clone: This sample includes further DNA sequences coding for the same CDR3. V gene TRBV19 combines with J gene TRBJ2-7, with no clear D. Between the trimmed V and J ends, which lost 6 bases and 0 bases, there was a span of 6 bases. In germline, CDR1 is LNHDA, CDR2 SQIVND (reference sequence). This CDR3 is built from 12 residues. The CDR3, as DNA: TGTGCCAGTAGCGAAAGCTCCTACGAGCAGTACTTC. It is translated as CASSESSYEQYF. Filled out from reference TRBV19 and TRBJ2-7, the complete variable domain reads DGGITQSPKYLFRKEGQNVTLSCEQNLNHDAMYWYRQDPGQGLRLIYYSQIVNDFQKGDIAEGYSVSREKKESFPLTVTSAQKNPTAFYLCASSESSYEQYFGPGTRLTVT.

The chain joins TRBV18 to TRBJ2-5; the match to TRBD1 covers 7 bases. The CDR3 sequence is 13 residues long. V dropped 5 bases and J dropped 2; count of bases not matched to a gene: 2. The germline CDR1 and CDR2 sequences are KGHSH and LQKENI. The CDR3 loop reads CASSTGQQETQYF. In DNA, the CDR3 is TGTGCCAGCTCAACGGGACAGCAAGAGACCCAGTACTTC.

This clone was seen only a few times. J is TRBJ2-7 and V is TRBV4-2; TRBD2 might be the D (6 bases). V lost 8 bases and J lost 4, with 15 bases in between. Looked up from germline, CDR1 is LGHNA and CDR2 is YNFKEQ. The CDR3 runs to 13 residues. CDR3 protein: CASSRDFGYEQYV. CDR3 in DNA: TGTGCCAGCTCAAGGGACTTCGGGTACGAGCAGTACGTC.

V is TRBV9 and J is TRBJ1-2; D gene uncertain. Germline V gives CDR1 SGDLS, CDR2 YYNGEE. The germline V and J ends were trimmed by 3 bases and 2 bases, with 8 bases remaining between them. The CDR3 runs to 13 residues. The CDR3 here is CASSADQNYGYTF. For the CDR3, the DNA is TGTGCCAGCAGCGCAGATCAGAACTATGGCTACACCTTC. Variable domain in full (rest from reference TRBV9 and TRBJ1-2): DSGVTQTPKHLITATGQRVTLRCSPRSGDLSVYWYQQSLDQGLQFLIQYYNGEERAKGNILERFSAQQFPDLHSELNLSSLELGDSALYFCASSADQNYGYTFGSGTRLTVV.

The chain has TRBV23-1 and TRBJ1-5; D unresolved. TRBV23-1 is reported as an ORF; its role is uncertain. V was shortened by 0 bases and J by 1 base, with 10 bases between the two germline ends. The CDR3 has 16 residues. Here the CDR3 reads CASSQSEGPSNQPQHF. The DNA of the CDR3 is TGCGCCAGCAGTCAATCGGAGGGCCCAAGCAATCAGCCCCAGCATTTT.

The gene calls are TRBV7-8 and TRBJ1-3; D is perhaps TRBD1 (6 bases). Germline assignment: CDR1 SGHVS and CDR2 FQNEAQ. Trimming left V 8 bases short and J 4 bases short, with 12 bases between. The length of the CDR3 is 13 residues. In DNA form, the CDR3 reads TGTGCCAGCGGTCGGGGGCTCGGAAACACCATATATTTT. Protein: CASGRGLGNTIYF.

As to this clone: The sample holds other DNA sequences that translate to the same CDR3. This rearrangement joins TRBV2 to TRBJ1-1; D unresolved. The germline V gene encodes CDR1 SNHLY and CDR2 FYNNEI. Trimming removed 1 base from V and 1 base from J, with 7 bases in between. The CDR3 has 14 amino acids. The CDR3 region has the DNA TGTGCCAGCAGTGAAGACAGACCGAACACTGAAGCTTTCTTT. This codes for CASSEDRPNTEAFF.

This chain uses TRBV4-1 with TRBJ1-4; D is unclear. The V end was cut by 3 bases, the J end by 11 bases, with 7 bases between. CDR3 length: 11 residues. Germline V gene data show CDR1 as MGHRA and CDR2 as YSYEKL. The CDR3 bases are TGCGCCAGCAGCCAGGAATACAAACTGTTTTTT. Its protein is CASSQEYKLFF.

This chain uses TRBV7-2 with TRBJ2-3; D remains ambiguous. Trimming pared 2 bases from V and 6 bases from J, leaving 12 bases between. Germline assignment: CDR1 SGHTA and CDR2 FQGNSA. The CDR3 consists of 14 residues. The DNA of the CDR3 is TGTGCCAGCAGCTTACACCCCCCAGCGGATACGCAGTATTTT. Translated, it gives CASSLHPPADTQYF.

This clone was seen once. The chain employs TRBV5-1 and TRBJ2-5; no reliable D call. V lost 0 bases, J lost 5 bases, and 14 bases lay in between. The CDR3 covers 15 residues. Germline loops: CDR1 SGHRS, CDR2 YFSETQ. CDR3 sequence: CASSLGANSVETQYF. The CDR3 nucleotides are TGCGCCAGCAGCTTGGGGGCCAACTCGGTCGAGACCCAGTACTTC.

Here the CDR3 DNA reads TGTGCCAGCAGTGAAGTGGGCACTGAAGCTTTCTTT. This gives the protein CASSEVGTEAFF. The chain uses TRBV6-1 and TRBJ1-1, with D unclear. V was trimmed by 1 base and J by 4 bases, leaving 4 bases between them. The CDR3 totals 12 residues. CDR1 is MNHNS, CDR2 SASEGT, per germline.

The chain joins TRBV18 to TRBJ2-1, with 12 nucleotides matching TRBD2. Germline V gene data show CDR1 as KGHSH and CDR2 as LQKENI. After removal of 3 bases from V and 2 bases from J, the junction contained 2 bases not matched to a gene. The CDR3 runs 16 residues. The CDR3 is CASSPRTSGAYNEQFF. The CDR3 region has the DNA TGTGCCAGCTCACCTCGGACTAGCGGGGCCTACAATGAGCAGTTCTTC.

The rearrangement uses TRBV6-2 or TRBV6-3 and TRBJ1-1, with 9 bases fitting TRBD1. The J segment lost 4 bases and the V segment lost 0 bases, leaving 12 bases of the junction unmatched. The CDR3 totals 18 residues. Germline CDR1 is MNHEY and CDR2 is SVGEGT. The CDR3 DNA is TGTGCCAGCAGTTACTCGATTTTTCTCACAGGGGGCCGCACTGAAGCTTTCTTT. Translated: CASSYSIFLTGGRTEAFF.

There are a few counts of this clone. The V gene is TRBV25-1, the J gene TRBJ2-7; 9 nucleotides agree with TRBD1. The junction had 4 bases not matched to a gene; V was cut back by 8 bases and J by 2 bases. Germline V gene sequence: CDR1 MGHDK, CDR2 SYGVNS. The CDR3 spans 13 residues. CDR3 coding DNA: TGTGCCAGCGGGTGGACAGGGGCCTACGAGCAGTACTTC. Its protein product is CASGWTGAYEQYF.

The V and J genes are TRBV6-1 and TRBJ2-5; 7 positions agree with TRBD2. V lost 2 bases to trimming and J lost 4 bases; unmatched junction nucleotides: 4. The CDR3 totals 14 residues. CDR1 is MNHNS and CDR2 is SASEGT in the germline V gene. The CDR3 sequence is CASSERGRGETQYF. The CDR3, as DNA: TGTGCCAGCAGTGAAAGAGGGAGGGGAGAGACCCAGTACTTC.

This clone has a single count. The chain joins TRBV5-1 to TRBJ1-1; D ambiguous. The CDR3 covers 12 residues. CDR1 is SGHRS and CDR2 is YFSETQ in the germline V gene. Trimming removed 4 bases from V and 0 bases from J, with 4 bases in between. In DNA, the CDR3 is TGCGCCAGCAGCACCCTGAACACTGAAGCTTTCTTT. Its translation is CASSTLNTEAFF.

The chain joins TRBV11-2 to TRBJ2-7; D uncertain. V shed 1 base and J shed 2 bases, with 21 bases lying between them. Per germline, CDR1 SGHAT and CDR2 FQNNGV. This CDR3 is 18 amino acids long. CDR3 nucleotides: TGTGCCAGCAGCTTAGGCAGGTATAGCTCGGAGATGCCCTACGAGCAGTACGTC. Translation gives CASSLGRYSSEMPYEQYV.

V gene TRBV30 combines with J gene TRBJ2-7; D is ambiguous. With 2 bases removed from V and 2 bases from J, the gap between germline ends came to 10 bases. Germline V gene data show CDR1 as GTSNPN and CDR2 as SVGIG (reference sequence). This CDR3 comprises 13 residues. The CDR3 region is CAWSRDSTYEQYF. In DNA, the CDR3 is TGTGCCTGGAGTAGGGATTCCACCTACGAGCAGTACTTC. Full variable domain (missing parts from reference TRBV30 and TRBJ2-7): SQTIHQWPATLVQPVGSPLSLECTVEGTSNPNLYWYRQAAGRGLQLLFYSVGIGQISSEVPQNLSASRPQDRQFILSSKKLLLSDSGFYLCAWSRDSTYEQYFGPGTRLTVT.

The V gene is TRBV10-3, the J gene TRBJ2-7; D gene unclear. V was trimmed by 5 bases and J by 3 bases, leaving 5 bases between them. CDR3 length: 11 amino acids. CDR1 and CDR2 from the germline V gene are ENHRY and SYGVKD. CDR3 coding DNA: TGTGCCATCAGTTTGGACTACGAGCAGTACTTC. This translates into CAISLDYEQYF.

The chain combines TRBV5-1 with TRBJ2-1; 9 bases are shared with TRBD1. This CDR3 has 14 residues. Losses at the gene ends were 4 bases for V and 9 bases for J; bases not matched to a gene: 8. Looked up from germline, CDR1 is SGHRS and CDR2 is YFSETQ. The CDR3 spells CASSTGQGSGEQFF. In DNA form, the CDR3 reads TGCGCCAGCAGCACTGGACAGGGGTCGGGTGAGCAGTTCTTC.

This clone appeared a few times. The chain links TRBV11-2 to TRBJ2-2; D is perhaps TRBD1 (5 bases). CDR1 and CDR2 (germline): SGHAT, FQNNGV. This CDR3 is built from 14 residues. V was cut by 2 bases and J by 7 bases, with 11 bases left in between. CDR3 sequence: CASSLQGSDGELFF. In DNA, the CDR3 is TGTGCCAGCAGCTTACAGGGCTCGGACGGGGAGCTGTTTTTT.

The chain employs TRBV12-3 or TRBV12-4 and TRBJ1-2, with a weak D call TRBD1 (6 bases). Between the trimmed V and J ends, which lost 6 bases and 3 bases, there was a span of 11 bases. The length of the CDR3 is 13 residues. The CDR3 region is CASSETGHYGYTF. CDR3 nucleotides: TGTGCCAGCAGCGAGACAGGTCACTATGGCTACACCTTC.

V usage is TRBV4-1 and J usage is TRBJ1-5, with a possible D match to TRBD1 (6 bases). V gave up 0 bases and J gave up 2 bases, with 8 bases separating them. Germline CDR1 MGHRA, CDR2 YSYEKL. This CDR3 is 15 amino acids long. Written as DNA, the CDR3 is TGCGCCAGCAGCCAAGACGGGACACGCAATCAGCCCCAGCATTTT. It specifies CASSQDGTRNQPQHF.

This clone was counted a single time. The chain links TRBV18 to TRBJ1-1, with 7 bases lining up with TRBD1. The germline V gene has CDR1 KGHSH and CDR2 LQKENI. V lost 2 bases to trimming and J lost 4 bases; unmatched junction nucleotides: 10. The CDR3 extends over 16 amino acids. CDR3 nucleotide sequence: TGTGCCAGCTCACCAGTATATTCAGGGGGAAGCACTGAAGCTTTCTTT. It translates to CASSPVYSGGSTEAFF. Combining the CDR3 with reference TRBV18 and TRBJ1-1 gives the whole variable domain NAGVMQNPRHLVRRRGQEARLRCSPMKGHSHVYWYRQLPEEGLKFMVYLQKENIIDESGMPKERFSAEFPKEGPSILRIQQVVRGDSAAYFCASSPVYSGGSTEAFFGQGTRLTVV.